Following are 12 T cell receptor beta chains from one sample sequenced in a study of regulatory T cells in long-lasting Graves disease. Sequencing libraries for TCR beta were prepared with iRepertoire HTBI primers and Arm-PCR of CDR3 regions. TCRdb reprocessed the multiplex PCR reads via MiXCR and lists one record per CDR3 protein. The sample includes about 560,000 distinct CDR3 sequences, about 16% of them seen just once. Time point: newly diagnosed GD, antithyroid drugs for less than 3 months. The TCR library was prepared using RNA isolated from PBMCs. The data also belong to a second study, concerning T cells in Graves' hyperthyroidism and ophthalmopathy.

This material consisted of peripheral blood mononuclear cells (PBMCs), taken at new diagnosis, from a patient treated with antithyroid drugs. These TCRs come from a man between 18 and 35 years old with Graves disease.

This clonotype was counted only a few times. The J gene is TRBJ1-6, the V gene TRBV5-4, with TRBD1 matching 7 bases. The CDR3 covers 13 residues. Germline V gene data show CDR1 as SGHNT and CDR2 as YYREEE (reference sequence). Trimming cost V 4 bases and J 8 bases; bases outside gene matches: 3. The CDR3 sequence: CASSPGTDSPLHF. The CDR3 coding sequence is TGTGCCAGCAGCCCAGGGACAGATTCACCCCTCCACTTT.

In this sample, this clonotype turned up a few times. This sequence joins TRBV7-9 and TRBJ2-4; possible D gene TRBD2, 5 bases. The CDR3 covers 14 residues. With 5 bases removed from V and 2 bases from J, the gap between germline ends came to 10 bases. Germline CDR1 is SEHNR and CDR2 is FQNEAQ (reference sequence). The CDR3 nucleotides read TGTGCCAGCAGCGGGAGTGGGTCCAAAAACATTCAGTACTTC. Its translation is CASSGSGSKNIQYF.

This clonotype was picked up many times. V gene TRBV7-9 combines with J gene TRBJ2-7, with D unresolved. The ends were cut back, 4 bases at V and 0 bases at J, with 16 bases in the middle. Germline V gene data show CDR1 as SEHNR and CDR2 as FQNEAQ (reference sequence). The CDR3 has 16 residues. CDR3 in DNA: TGTGCCAGCAGCTCTTCTCGACCCAGGAGCTCCTACGAGCAGTACTTC. It translates to CASSSSRPRSSYEQYF.

This clonotype occurred many times. The V and J genes are TRBV4-1 and TRBJ2-7; 8 bases map to TRBD1. This CDR3 comprises 16 residues. Germline trimming cut 0 bases from V and 6 bases from J; bases unmatched to any gene: 10. In germline, CDR1 is MGHRA, CDR2 YSYEKL. The CDR3 is CASSQDLQGALSEQYF. For the CDR3, the DNA is TGCGCCAGCAGCCAAGACCTTCAGGGGGCGCTTAGCGAGCAGTACTTC.

There are many counts of this clonotype. The rearrangement links TRBV27 to TRBJ2-3; D perhaps matches TRBD2 (5 bases). From germline, CDR1 is MNHEY and CDR2 SMNVEV (reference sequence). V shed 5 bases and J shed 10 bases, with 16 bases lying between them. The CDR3 extends over 13 amino acids. The CDR3 is CASSALLGLAQYF. The CDR3 nucleotides are TGTGCCAGCAGTGCGCTCCTCGGACTGGCGCAGTATTTT.

There are many counts of this clonotype. The chain links TRBV3-1 to TRBJ1-1, with D perhaps matching TRBD1 (5 bases). The CDR3 totals 14 residues. Trimming removed 5 bases from V and 3 bases from J, with 13 bases in between. CDR1 and CDR2 (germline): LGHDT, YNNKEL (reference sequence). The CDR3 DNA follows: TGTGCCAGCAGCTTCCGGGACTCAGACACTGAAGCTTTCTTT. This gives the protein CASSFRDSDTEAFF.

The rearrangement joins TRBV5-1 to TRBJ1-3, with D perhaps matching TRBD1 (5 bases). This CDR3 spans 15 amino acids. V lost 4 bases and J lost 0, with 11 bases in between. Germline values: CDR1 SGHRS, CDR2 YFSETQ. CDR3 sequence: CASSAPGGSGNTIYF. Here the CDR3 DNA reads TGCGCCAGCAGCGCCCCGGGGGGCTCTGGAAACACCATATATTTT.

This clonotype was seen a few times. This chain connects TRBV5-1 to TRBJ2-7; D is ambiguous. V lost 5 bases, J lost 3 bases, and 6 bases lay in between. Germline V gene data show CDR1 as SGHRS and CDR2 as YFSETQ. The CDR3 spans 11 residues. The CDR3 bases are TGCGCCAGCAGGGCAGACTACGAGCAGTACTTC. This translates into CASRADYEQYF.

This clonotype was seen at least ten times. V and J are TRBV2 and TRBJ1-1; D is uncertain. V shed 3 bases and J shed 5 bases, with 10 bases lying between them. Germline-derived CDR1 and CDR2 are SNHLY and FYNNEI. The CDR3 totals 13 residues. CDR3 amino acids: CASSESLRTEAFF. The CDR3 bases are TGTGCCAGCAGTGAGTCCCTGAGGACTGAAGCTTTCTTT.

This clonotype was seen ten or more times. This sequence joins TRBV5-1 and TRBJ2-6; possibly TRBD1 for D (6 bases). CDR3 length: 15 residues. V lost 8 bases and J 4 bases, leaving 16 bases between the germline ends. From germline, CDR1 is SGHRS and CDR2 YFSETQ. As DNA, the CDR3 is TGCGCCAGTACAGGGATACTAGGCGGGGCCAACGTCCTGACTTTC. This sequence encodes CASTGILGGANVLTF.

This clonotype was observed a few times. The chain uses TRBV30 and TRBJ1-2, with a weak D call TRBD1 (5 bases). The CDR3 runs 12 residues. Germline CDR1 GTSNPN, CDR2 SVGIG (reference sequence). V was clipped by 5 bases and J by 8 bases, with 15 bases between them. The CDR3 DNA reads TGTGCCTGGCAGAGGGGACTTGGGGGCTACACCTTC. It encodes CAWQRGLGGYTF.

This clonotype occurred a few times. The rearrangement joins TRBV20-1 to TRBJ1-3; D is undetermined. Per germline, CDR1 DFQATT and CDR2 SNEGSKA (reference sequence). Between the trimmed V and J ends, which lost 1 base and 0 bases, there was a span of 10 bases. The CDR3 covers 15 residues. In nucleotides, the CDR3 is TGCAGTGCTAGAGTTCAGGAAGCCTCTGGAAACACCATATATTTT. Translation: CSARVQEASGNTIYF.